These 2 T cell receptor beta chains originate from one sample sequenced in a study of cytomegalovirus exposure and HLA in healthy donors. The study ran its PCR with 60 Vbeta and 13 Jbeta primers. Measured with immunoSEQ multiplex PCR; TCRdb has only the in-frame clones, and not every one. The top ten hold 0.7% to 0.95% of the sample, which has about 190,000 clones, roughly four fifths seen once. The sequenced sample consisted of PBMCs. Receptors were obtained from a woman under 30 in good health and CMV-seronegative.

This clone was observed a handful of times. The chain couples TRBV2 to TRBJ2-2; possibly TRBD1 for D (7 bases). This CDR3 region has 15 residues. The ends were cut back, 6 bases at V and 7 bases at J, with 18 bases in the middle. The germline V gene encodes CDR1 SNHLY and CDR2 FYNNEI. The CDR3 sequence: CASRNGGGADGELFF. In DNA, the CDR3 is TGTGCCAGCAGAAACGGAGGGGGCGCCGACGGGGAGCTGTTTTTT.

The gene calls are TRBV25-1 and TRBJ1-2, with 7 nucleotides matching TRBD1. Germline loops: CDR1 MGHDK, CDR2 SYGVNS. The J segment lost 2 bases and the V segment lost 3 bases, leaving 12 bases of the junction unmatched. The CDR3 is 17 residues long. The CDR3 DNA follows: TGTGCCAGCAGTGATTCAAAGCCGGGACAGCAAAACTATGGCTACACCTTC. Its protein is CASSDSKPGQQNYGYTF.